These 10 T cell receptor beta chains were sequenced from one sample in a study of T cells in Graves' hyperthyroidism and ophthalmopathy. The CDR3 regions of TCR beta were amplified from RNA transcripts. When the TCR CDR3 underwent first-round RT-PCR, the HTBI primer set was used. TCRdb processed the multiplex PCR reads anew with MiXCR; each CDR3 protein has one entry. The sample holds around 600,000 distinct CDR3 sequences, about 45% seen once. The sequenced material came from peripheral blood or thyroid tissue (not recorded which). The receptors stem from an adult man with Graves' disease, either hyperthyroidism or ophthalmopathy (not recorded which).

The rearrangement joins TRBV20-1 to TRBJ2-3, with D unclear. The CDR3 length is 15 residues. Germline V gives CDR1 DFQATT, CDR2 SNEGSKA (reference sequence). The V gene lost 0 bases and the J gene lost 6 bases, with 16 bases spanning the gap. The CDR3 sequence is CSARDRTRYGDTQYF. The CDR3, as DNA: TGCAGTGCTAGAGATAGGACCCGTTACGGGGATACGCAGTATTTT.

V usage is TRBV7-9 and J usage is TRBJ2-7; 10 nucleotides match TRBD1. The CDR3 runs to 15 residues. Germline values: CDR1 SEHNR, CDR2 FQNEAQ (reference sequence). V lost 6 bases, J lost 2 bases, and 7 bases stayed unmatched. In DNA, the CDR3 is TGTGCCAGCAGTAAGCCGGGACAGGGGCCCTACGAGCAGTACTTC. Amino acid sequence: CASSKPGQGPYEQYF.

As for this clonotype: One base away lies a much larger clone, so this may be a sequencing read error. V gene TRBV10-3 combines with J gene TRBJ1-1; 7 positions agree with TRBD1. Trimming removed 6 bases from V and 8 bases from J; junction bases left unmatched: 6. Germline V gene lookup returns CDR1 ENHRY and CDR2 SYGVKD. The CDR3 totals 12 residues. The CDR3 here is CAIREQGSEAFF. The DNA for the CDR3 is TGTGCCATCAGGGAACAGGGGTCCGAAGCTTTCTTT.

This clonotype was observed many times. The CDR3 reads CASSAEGDRSSYNSPLHF. The DNA of the CDR3 is TGTGCCAGCAGCGCCGAAGGGGACAGGAGCTCCTATAATTCACCCCTCCACTTT. The V gene is TRBV9, the J gene TRBJ1-6; TRBD1 matches 8 bases. J lost 0 bases, V lost 3 bases, and 8 bases had no gene match. The CDR3 is made up of 18 amino acids. Germline V CDR1 and CDR2: SGDLS, YYNGEE.

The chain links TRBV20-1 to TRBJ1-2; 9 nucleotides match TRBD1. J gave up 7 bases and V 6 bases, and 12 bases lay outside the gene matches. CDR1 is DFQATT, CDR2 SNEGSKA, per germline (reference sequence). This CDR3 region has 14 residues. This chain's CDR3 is CSAVFGTGLSGYTF. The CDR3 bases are TGCAGTGCCGTCTTCGGGACAGGGTTGAGTGGCTACACCTTC.

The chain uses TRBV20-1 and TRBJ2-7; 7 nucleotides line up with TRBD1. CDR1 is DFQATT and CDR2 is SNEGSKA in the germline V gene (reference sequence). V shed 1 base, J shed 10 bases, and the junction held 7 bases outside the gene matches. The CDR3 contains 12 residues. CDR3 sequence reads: CSARARQGNQYF. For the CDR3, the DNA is TGCAGTGCTAGAGCCAGACAGGGAAACCAGTACTTC.

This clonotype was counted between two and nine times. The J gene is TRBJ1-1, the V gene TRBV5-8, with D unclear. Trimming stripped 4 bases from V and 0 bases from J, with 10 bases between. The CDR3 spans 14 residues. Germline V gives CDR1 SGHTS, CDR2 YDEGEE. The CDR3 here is CASSLPGVNTEAFF. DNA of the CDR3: TGTGCCAGCAGCCTACCGGGAGTGAACACTGAAGCTTTCTTT.

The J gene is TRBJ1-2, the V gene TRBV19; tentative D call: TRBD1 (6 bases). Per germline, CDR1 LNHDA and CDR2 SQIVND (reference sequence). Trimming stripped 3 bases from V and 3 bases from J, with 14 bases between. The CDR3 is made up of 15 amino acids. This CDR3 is CASSIFAGVDYGYTF. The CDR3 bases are TGTGCCAGTAGTATTTTCGCAGGGGTGGACTATGGCTACACCTTC.

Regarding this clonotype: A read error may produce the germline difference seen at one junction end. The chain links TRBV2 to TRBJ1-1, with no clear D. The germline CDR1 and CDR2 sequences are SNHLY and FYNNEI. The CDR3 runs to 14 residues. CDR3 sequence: CTSSEQKSGTEAFF. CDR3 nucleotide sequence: TGTACCAGCAGTGAACAGAAAAGCGGCACTGAAGCTTTCTTT.

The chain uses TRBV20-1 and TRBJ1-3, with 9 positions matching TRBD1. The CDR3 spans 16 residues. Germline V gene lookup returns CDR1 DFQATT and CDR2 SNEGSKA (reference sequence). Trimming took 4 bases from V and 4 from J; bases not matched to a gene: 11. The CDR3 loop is CSATETGGASGNTIYF. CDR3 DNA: TGCAGTGCTACAGAAACAGGGGGCGCATCGGGAAACACCATATATTTT.